This TCR beta chain was observed in a study of T cell changes during pregnancy in multiple sclerosis. Only in-frame clones appear in the TCRdb table, and some are missing; sequencing was by immunoSEQ multiplex PCR. The table includes 80,000 or so clones, around 94% detected once. This TCR came from a female donor in good health, enrolled as a control in a pregnancy study. Specimen: peripheral blood, collected in the second trimester of pregnancy.

CDR3 protein: CASSSRVGTGSYEQYF. DNA of the CDR3: TGTGCCAGCAGCTCAAGGGTGGGGACAGGGAGCTACGAGCAGTACTTC. The chain carries TRBV11-2 and TRBJ2-7, with 9 bases that match TRBD1. The V gene end was trimmed by 4 bases and the J gene end by 3 bases; junction bases not matched to a gene: 10. The CDR3 runs 16 residues. Germline CDR1 and CDR2: SGHAT and FQNNGV.